This TCR beta chain emerged from a study of shared clonotypes between healthy human individuals. Across the whole study: Participating donors consisted of two women and a few men aged 18 to 49. General study points: Only blood underwent sampling, and tissue repertoires likely differ.

This clone has only one observation. Its antigen is as yet unknown. Trimming pared 2 bases from V and 5 bases from J, leaving 10 bases between. Germline-derived CDR1 and CDR2 are SGHNT and YYREEE (reference sequence). There are 13 residues in the CDR3. TCRdb's table, derived via immunoSEQ multiplex PCR, lists solely in-frame clones and lacks some. The table has roughly 850,000 clones, just over 95% seen once. Terminally differentiated effector memory CD45RA+ cells were excluded from the naive CD8 cells, which were CD45RO-negative and positively selected for CCR7. The sequence was collected from a man younger than 45 in good health. The specimen was naive CD8+ T cells sorted from blood. The rearrangement joins TRBV5-4 to TRBJ2-5; D is tentatively TRBD1 or TRBD2 (6 bases each). The CDR3 DNA reads as TGTGCCAGCAGCTTCGAAGGGGGGGAGACCCAGTACTTC. Translation gives CASSFEGGETQYF.